This is a list of T cell receptor beta chains from one sample in a study of T cells in localized non-small cell lung cancer. Profiling relied on immunoSEQ multiplex PCR, and the TCRdb table lists in-frame clones only, not all of them. The data hold more than 15,000 clones, with 70% to 90% observed a single time. Sequences were derived from peripheral blood, sampled before any cancer treatment. The source of these receptors is a male donor older than 55 with stage I lung adenocarcinoma. Both conserved end residues are part of each CDR3. A D gene is named only where the DNA matches it firmly.

d_gene,v_gene,CDR3aa
.,TRBV2,CASSEPVNTEAFF
.,TRBV28,CASRDRRTNYGYTF
TRBD1,TRBV28,CASSLSGTGAGEQYF
.,TRBV4-2,CASSQDAGIPSNYNEQFF
TRBD1,TRBV7-6,CASSLGTGGDTGELFF
.,TRBV28,CASSHTWGARETQYF
TRBD2,TRBV30,CAWRLAGHNEQFF
.,TRBV30,CAWSVTVGNSPLHF
TRBD2,TRBV7-8,CASSLGTSWWETQYF
.,TRBV11-2,CASSRRNSGAYF
.,TRBV19,CASNPGEETGNTIYF
.,TRBV2,CASSDLLGNQPQHF
TRBD2,TRBV7-3,CASSTGLAGAEQFF
.,TRBV6-6,CASSLTQSSYEQYF
TRBD2,TRBV5-4,CASSAERGSYNEQFF
.,TRBV28,CASRGFYEQYF
.,TRBV28,CASSAPTPAYEKLFF
.,TRBV29-1,CSVVGGTGEDTQYF
.,TRBV10-2,CASTGAGGVTGELFF
TRBD1,TRBV19,CASNDGTGGNYGYTF
TRBD2,TRBV4-2,CASSPRLAGPKNIQYF
TRBD1,TRBV5-4,CASRARTGGDSPLHF
.,TRBV2,CASSVGREKLFF
.,TRBV5-4,CASSLDQQRGNEQFF
TRBD1,TRBV7-9,CASSVRDRSSSGANVLTF
TRBD1,TRBV19,CASSAMTGLLVGTDTQYF
.,TRBV28,CASSLGGAGSSYNSPLHF
.,TRBV27,CASGRISGSNQPQHF
.,TRBV5-1,CASSLVRGNEQFF
TRBD1,TRBV15,CATSSLRTGGIGETQYF
TRBD2,TRBV29-1,CSTLAGPTDTQYF
.,TRBV11-2,CASSPSTDTQYF
.,TRBV6-1,CASSEVVRTVSYEQYF
TRBD2,TRBV7-3,CASSLTASGRQFF
.,TRBV4-1,CASSHPGAGAPGEQYF